Presented here are 22 T cell receptor beta chains from one specimen sequenced in a study of T-cell memory formation after mild COVID-19 (dated by TCRdb to the early 2020s). The method was 5' RACE. Sequenced using an Illumina NovaSeq 6000. TCRdb redid the processing of the public reads, applying fastp at Q25 and MiXCR, and retained in-frame beta chains. Rows are combined by CDR3 protein, so each entry shows the most common genes and DNA. The sample records about 340,000 distinct CDR3 sequences, 13% of which are singletons. The ten biggest clones cover roughly 23% of the sample. Input material: PBMCs or a T cell subset sorted from them (not recorded which). Receptor source: a man aged 18 to 30 who had mild COVID-19 (a few samples of this study predate the infection). The sample titles of this study are shuffled in the database, so cell type and time point are left out; the donor was told from shared clones.

This clonotype occurred many times. The chain recombines TRBV6-1 with TRBJ2-5; 7 bases agree with TRBD1. Losses at the gene ends were 6 bases for V and 3 bases for J; bases not matched to a gene: 16. The CDR3 sequence is 17 residues long. Per germline, CDR1 MNHNS and CDR2 SASEGT. The CDR3 nucleotides read TGTGCCAGCAGAGCCATTTTACAGGGGCTTGGGGAAGAGACCCAGTACTTC. The encoded protein is CASRAILQGLGEETQYF.

The chain recombines TRBV6-2 or TRBV6-3 with TRBJ2-7; D may be TRBD1 (5 bases). From germline, CDR1 is MNHEY and CDR2 SVGEGT. V was cut by 5 bases and J by 2 bases, with 25 bases left in between. The CDR3 length is 18 residues. CDR3 sequence (DNA): TGTGCCAGCAGTCCCCCGCCCCCCCGCTACAAGGGGACCTACGAGCAGTACTTC. This codes for CASSPPPPRYKGTYEQYF.

This clonotype was detected many times. The chain combines TRBV5-4 with TRBJ1-1; D remains ambiguous. Germline CDR1 SGHNT, CDR2 YYREEE (reference sequence). The V gene lost 4 bases and the J gene lost 1 base, with 17 bases spanning the gap. The CDR3 spans 16 residues. CDR3 residues: CASSRFDRVTNTEAFF. The CDR3 DNA is TGTGCCAGCAGCCGTTTCGACCGCGTTACGAACACTGAAGCTTTCTTT.

The J gene is TRBJ2-3, the V gene TRBV13, with 9 bases that match TRBD2. Per the germline V gene, CDR1 is PRHDT and CDR2 is FYEKMQ (reference sequence). V dropped 5 bases and J dropped 4; count of bases not matched to a gene: 7. This CDR3 has 15 amino acids. CDR3 sequence: CASSLSGGGSDTQYF. CDR3 nucleotide sequence: TGTGCCAGCAGCCTTAGCGGGGGAGGATCAGATACGCAGTATTTT.

This clonotype was counted only a few times. This chain joins TRBV5-1 and TRBJ2-6, with D possibly matching TRBD1 (5 bases). The CDR3 consists of 16 residues. Germline-derived CDR1 and CDR2 are SGHRS and YFSETQ. The V end was cut by 5 bases, the J end by 4 bases, with 16 bases between. CDR3 sequence reads: CASSQNQGSGANVLTF. For the CDR3, the DNA is TGCGCCAGCAGTCAAAATCAGGGTTCAGGGGCCAACGTCCTGACTTTC.

Only a few counts were recorded for this clonotype. This sequence joins TRBV12-3 or TRBV12-4 and TRBJ2-1; the D is unclear. V lost 6 bases and J 0 bases, leaving 9 bases between the germline ends. There are 14 residues in the CDR3. CDR3: CASSPLASYNEQFF. CDR3 DNA sequence: TGTGCCAGCAGCCCCCTGGCCTCCTACAATGAGCAGTTCTTC.

This clonotype was seen a handful of times. The chain combines TRBV12-3 or TRBV12-4 with TRBJ2-3, with TRBD2 identical over 8 bases. The CDR3 totals 15 residues. J gave up 0 bases and V 7 bases, and 6 bases lay outside the gene matches. For the CDR3, the DNA is TGTGCCAGCAATCAGCGGGGGCCTAGCACAGATACGCAGTATTTT. It translates to CASNQRGPSTDTQYF.

V is TRBV19 and J is TRBJ2-7, with TRBD1 matching 9 bases. Germline CDR1 is LNHDA and CDR2 is SQIVND (reference sequence). V gave up 9 bases and J gave up 2 bases; unmatched junction bases: 8. The CDR3 consists of 14 residues. The CDR3 coding sequence is TGTGCCAGGCCGGGACAGGGTCTCCCCTACGAGCAGTACGTC. This sequence encodes CARPGQGLPYEQYV.

V and J are TRBV7-2 and TRBJ1-5; D gene unclear. The V gene's germline CDR1 is SGHTA and CDR2 FQGNSA. The CDR3 length is 15 residues. Deletions cut 5 bases from V and 3 bases from J, with 14 bases between. CDR3 bases: TGTGCCAGCAGCCGATCCTCGGACCTCAATCAGCCCCAGCATTTT. Its translation is CASSRSSDLNQPQHF. The full variable domain, rest sourced from reference TRBV7-2 and TRBJ1-5, is GAGVSQSPSNKVTEKGKDVELRCDPISGHTALYWYRQSLGQGLEFLIYFQGNSAPDKSGLPSDRFSAERTGGSVSTLTIQRTQQEDSAVYLCASSRSSDLNQPQHFGDGTRLSIL.

The J gene is TRBJ2-7, the V gene TRBV4-2; D remains unclear. Germline-derived CDR1 and CDR2 are LGHNA and YNFKEQ. This CDR3 is 16 amino acids long. V lost 0 bases to trimming and J lost 5 bases, with 17 bases between them. The CDR3 coding sequence is TGTGCCAGCAGCCAAGAGTTTAGCAACTCCCTCCACGAGCAGTACTTC. Protein: CASSQEFSNSLHEQYF.

The gene calls are TRBV9 and TRBJ2-3; 11 nucleotides align to TRBD2. The CDR3 length is 17 residues. The germline V gene encodes CDR1 SGDLS and CDR2 YYNGEE. The V and J ends lost 0 bases and 6 bases, in that order; junction bases with no gene match: 9. This chain's CDR3 is CASSVGVSGGVADTQYF. The CDR3 DNA is TGTGCCAGCAGCGTAGGGGTTAGCGGGGGGGTAGCGGATACGCAGTATTTT.

This clonotype occurred a few times. This chain joins TRBV20-1 and TRBJ2-5, with 10 bases matching TRBD2. Germline CDR1 DFQATT, CDR2 SNEGSKA (reference sequence). The V and J ends lost 6 bases and 3 bases, in that order; junction bases with no gene match: 10. The CDR3 consists of 15 residues. CDR3 in DNA: TGCAGTGCCCCTCAGCGGGGGGGTTTGAAAGAGACCCAGTACTTC. It encodes CSAPQRGGLKETQYF.

The genes are TRBV6-5 and TRBJ2-1, with 9 bases lining up with TRBD1. Germline CDR1 and CDR2: MNHEY and SVGAGI. CDR3 length equals 15 residues. V lost 6 bases, J lost 6 bases, and 9 bases stayed unmatched. The CDR3 loop reads CASSPTGGIGNEQFF. The CDR3 region has the DNA TGTGCCAGCAGCCCAACAGGGGGCATTGGCAATGAGCAGTTCTTC.

This clonotype was seen more than once but under ten times. The V and J genes are TRBV10-3 and TRBJ1-1; D not resolved. CDR1 is ENHRY and CDR2 is SYGVKD in the germline V gene. Trimming left V 4 bases short and J 11 bases short, with 14 bases between. CDR3 size: 12 residues. The CDR3 DNA follows: TGTGCCATCAGTGTCGAACGTGGGAGGGCTTTCTTT. As protein: CAISVERGRAFF.

This clonotype was detected a few times. The V and J genes are TRBV7-3 and TRBJ1-1; D gene unclear. V was clipped by 0 bases and J by 0 bases, with 8 bases between them. Germline values: CDR1 SGHTA, CDR2 FQGTGA. There are 15 residues in the CDR3. The CDR3, as DNA: TGTGCCAGCAGCTTAACGTCCAGGATGAACACTGAAGCTTTCTTT. Translation gives CASSLTSRMNTEAFF.

The chain recombines TRBV30 with TRBJ2-3; 10 bases agree with TRBD2. The germline gives CDR1 GTSNPN, CDR2 SVGIG (reference sequence). This CDR3 comprises 12 residues. Germline trimming cut 8 bases from V and 6 bases from J; bases unmatched to any gene: 5. The CDR3 protein is CARSGGMDTQYF. The CDR3 nucleotides read TGTGCCCGTAGCGGGGGGATGGATACGCAGTATTTT.

V gene TRBV11-2 combines with J gene TRBJ1-4; no firm D call. CDR3 length: 15 residues. Per germline, CDR1 SGHAT and CDR2 FQNNGV. V shed 2 bases and J shed 0 bases, with 7 bases lying between them. The CDR3 is CASSLYETTNEKLFF. Here the CDR3 DNA reads TGTGCCAGCAGCTTATACGAGACAACTAATGAAAAACTGTTTTTT. Full variable domain (remainder filled in from reference TRBV11-2 and TRBJ1-4): EAGVAQSPRYKIIEKRQSVAFWCNPISGHATLYWYQQILGQGPKLLIQFQNNGVVDDSQLPKDRFSAERLKGVDSTLKIQPAKLEDSAVYLCASSLYETTNEKLFFGSGTQLSVL.

V usage is TRBV18 and J usage is TRBJ1-1; D uncertain. The V gene lost 2 bases and the J gene lost 7 bases, with 26 bases spanning the gap. Looked up from germline, CDR1 is KGHSH and CDR2 is LQKENI. CDR3 length: 18 residues. This CDR3 reads CASSPRSEGVPNPFEAFF. The CDR3 region has the DNA TGTGCCAGCTCACCAAGATCAGAGGGAGTCCCCAACCCCTTTGAAGCTTTCTTT.

The rearrangement links TRBV11-1 to TRBJ2-1; D possibly corresponds to TRBD1 (7 bases). With 5 bases removed from V and 4 bases from J, the gap between germline ends came to 15 bases. Germline CDR1 reads SGHAT; CDR2 reads FQDESV (reference sequence). This CDR3 is built from 15 residues. CDR3 nucleotides: TGTGCCAGCAGCGTAGGGGGCGGGGAGTACAATGAGCAGTTCTTC. Translating it yields CASSVGGGEYNEQFF. Filled out from reference TRBV11-1 and TRBJ2-1, the complete variable domain reads EAEVAQSPRYKITEKSQAVAFWCDPISGHATLYWYRQILGQGPELLVQFQDESVVDDSQLPKDRFSAERLKGVDSTLKIQPAELGDSAMYLCASSVGGGEYNEQFFGPGTRLTVL.

This clonotype was seen repeatedly, ten times or more. J is TRBJ1-1 and V is TRBV5-1; D gene uncertain. CDR1 and CDR2 from the germline V gene are SGHRS and YFSETQ. Deletions cut 0 bases from V and 12 bases from J, with 15 bases between. The CDR3 is 13 amino acids. The CDR3 bases are TGCGCCAGCAGCTTGGCCGGGGAAGGAGGTACTTTCTTT. It yields the protein CASSLAGEGGTFF. Together with reference TRBV5-1 and TRBJ1-1, the CDR3 gives the full variable domain: KAGVTQTPRYLIKTRGQQVTLSCSPISGHRSVSWYQQTPGQGLQFLFEYFSETQRNKGNFPGRFSGRQFSNSRSEMNVSTLELGDSALYLCASSLAGEGGTFFGQGTRLTVV.

This clonotype was detected many times. This rearrangement joins TRBV3-1 to TRBJ1-3; a possible D gene is TRBD1 (5 bases). Trimming stripped 4 bases from V and 0 bases from J, with 7 bases between. Germline loops: CDR1 LGHDT, CDR2 YNNKEL (reference sequence). The CDR3 consists of 14 residues. CDR3: CASSPGGSGNTIYF. CDR3 DNA: TGTGCCAGCAGCCCGGGGGGCTCTGGAAACACCATATATTTT.

This clonotype was seen more than once but under ten times. The V call is TRBV7-9, the J call TRBJ1-1; no firm D call. The CDR3 has 17 amino acids. Trimming took off 5 bases at V and 1 base at J, with 20 bases between the two ends. Germline V lookup: CDR1 SEHNR, CDR2 FQNEAQ (reference sequence). CDR3 coding DNA: TGTGCCAGCAGCCCCGCCAGCCTTTGGCAGGCGAACACTGAAGCTTTCTTT. This sequence encodes CASSPASLWQANTEAFF.